The 17 T cell receptor beta chains given below trace back to one sample, sequenced in a study of T cell repertoires in cytomegalovirus infection. TCRdb re-analysed the reads in MiXCR, keeping a single row per CDR3 protein. Altogether under 150,000 distinct CDR3 sequences are present, 30% to 35% being singletons, with the ten largest covering more than 35%. Their antigens are not known. The sample here was CD8+ T cells from cultured PBMCs, taken from culture after CMV antigen stimulation. These receptors originate from a human donor in good health (CMV status not recorded). Some clones in this sample may be carry-over from other donors' samples.

This clonotype was found a few times. The chain carries TRBV7-3 and TRBJ1-2; 10 bases align to TRBD1. The CDR3 consists of 14 residues. Trimming took 6 bases from V and 3 from J; bases not matched to a gene: 4. The germline V gene encodes CDR1 SGHTA and CDR2 FQGTGA. DNA for the CDR3: TGTGCCAGCAGTATGACAGGGGGCGACTATGGCTACACCTTC. It encodes CASSMTGGDYGYTF. The whole variable domain, remainder taken from reference TRBV7-3 and TRBJ1-2, is GAGVSQTPSNKVTEKGKYVELRCDPISGHTALYWYRQSLGQGPEFLIYFQGTGAADDSGLPNDRFFAVRPEGSVSTLKIQRTERGDSAVYLCASSMTGGDYGYTFGSGTRLTVV.

The table lists this clonotype with a few counts. This chain uses TRBV7-9 with TRBJ2-5; D ambiguous. This CDR3 has 14 residues. V gave up 4 bases and J gave up 4 bases, with 13 bases separating them. Germline assignment: CDR1 SEHNR and CDR2 FQNEAQ (reference sequence). CDR3 sequence reads: CASSSPPTGETQYF. For the CDR3, the DNA is TGTGCCAGCAGCTCACCCCCCACTGGAGAGACCCAGTACTTC.

This chain links TRBV4-1 with TRBJ2-3, with 7 bases that match TRBD2. J was trimmed by 6 bases and V by 4 bases; bases with no gene match: 16. Germline CDR1 is MGHRA and CDR2 is YSYEKL. The CDR3 length is 17 residues. The CDR3 DNA reads TGCGCCAGCAGCCCTTCTTTCTCGGGGGGTTATAGGGATACGCAGTATTTT. It specifies CASSPSFSGGYRDTQYF.

The table lists this clonotype with many counts. This chain joins TRBV20-1 and TRBJ2-7; perhaps TRBD2 as D (7 bases). Germline CDR1 DFQATT, CDR2 SNEGSKA (reference sequence). The CDR3 is 14 residues long. Trimming took off 6 bases at V and 1 base at J, with 16 bases between the two ends. CDR3 sequence: CSARGGSFSYEQYF. CDR3 bases: TGCAGTGCAAGGGGGGGGTCTTTTTCCTACGAGCAGTACTTC.

This clonotype was found many times. The chain couples TRBV6-1 to TRBJ2-1; D call uncertain. The germline V gene has CDR1 MNHNS and CDR2 SASEGT. This CDR3 contains 11 residues. Trimming cost V 2 bases and J 8 bases, with 4 bases left between them. Here the CDR3 reads CASSEYDEQFF. CDR3 sequence (DNA): TGTGCCAGCAGTGAATACGATGAGCAGTTCTTC.

The rearrangement uses TRBV4-1 and TRBJ1-1; D possibly corresponds to TRBD1 (6 bases). Germline loops: CDR1 MGHRA, CDR2 YSYEKL. The CDR3 runs 17 residues. With 7 bases removed from V and 1 base from J, the gap between germline ends came to 22 bases. CDR3 sequence reads: CASTWIPGQNTNTEAFF. In DNA form, the CDR3 reads TGCGCCAGCACTTGGATTCCGGGACAAAACACGAACACTGAAGCTTTCTTT.

The chain combines TRBV2 with TRBJ1-4; no reliable D call. The CDR3 has 14 amino acids. Germline lookup yields CDR1 SNHLY and CDR2 FYNNEI. V lost 1 base, J lost 4 bases, and 7 bases lay in between. For the CDR3, the DNA is TGTGCCAGCAGTGAAGTGGGGAATAATGAAAAACTGTTTTTT. Translation gives CASSEVGNNEKLFF.

V and J are TRBV7-9 and TRBJ1-1, with 7 bases lining up with TRBD1. V shed 1 base and J 1 base; nucleotides not matched to a gene: 24. This CDR3 spans 22 amino acids. Germline V gene lookup returns CDR1 SEHNR and CDR2 FQNEAQ (reference sequence). The CDR3 reads CASSLEVFAGDRDYLANTEAFF. Written as DNA, the CDR3 is TGTGCCAGCAGCTTAGAGGTTTTCGCGGGCGACAGGGATTACTTGGCGAACACTGAAGCTTTCTTT.

The CDR3 sequence: CASSLGAERGGNNEQFF. DNA of the CDR3: TGTGCCAGCAGCTTGGGCGCGGAGCGGGGGGGCAACAATGAGCAGTTCTTC. The V and J genes are TRBV5-6 and TRBJ2-1; TRBD2 aligns across 10 bases. With V trimmed by 0 bases and J by 5 bases, 8 bases remained unmatched. Per germline, CDR1 SGHDT and CDR2 YYEEEE. CDR3 length: 17 residues.

This chain connects TRBV20-1 to TRBJ2-2; TRBD1 agrees at 8 bases. Losses at the gene ends were 5 bases for V and 3 bases for J; bases not matched to a gene: 2. The CDR3 contains 13 residues. Germline CDR1 and CDR2: DFQATT and SNEGSKA (reference sequence). DNA of the CDR3: TGCAGTGCTGGGACAGGATACACCGGGGAGCTGTTTTTT. Protein sequence: CSAGTGYTGELFF.

The rearrangement links TRBV5-4 to TRBJ2-1; 9 bases agree with TRBD1. The germline gives CDR1 SGHNT, CDR2 YYREEE (reference sequence). The CDR3 has 14 amino acids. V lost 4 bases and J lost 6; bases outside the gene matches: 5. The CDR3 sequence: CASSGGQGLNEQFF. For the CDR3, the DNA is TGTGCCAGCAGCGGCGGACAGGGGCTCAATGAGCAGTTCTTC. Drawing the rest from reference TRBV5-4 and TRBJ2-1, the complete variable domain is ETGVTQSPTHLIKTRGQQVTLRCSSQSGHNTVSWYQQALGQGPQFIFQYYREEENGRGNFPPRFSGLQFPNYSSELNVNALELDDSALYLCASSGGQGLNEQFFGPGTRLTVL.

This clonotype showed up just a few times. The J gene is TRBJ2-7, the V gene TRBV28, with 9 positions matching TRBD2. The CDR3 is made up of 16 amino acids. V lost 2 bases and J lost 0; bases outside the gene matches: 5. Germline V gives CDR1 MDHEN, CDR2 SYDVKM. CDR3 sequence: CASSLIAGGSSYEQYF. The CDR3 DNA sequence: TGTGCCAGCAGTTTAATCGCGGGGGGGAGCTCCTACGAGCAGTACTTC.

The chain has TRBV27 and TRBJ1-1, with a weak D call TRBD1 (6 bases). This CDR3 has 15 amino acids. In germline, CDR1 is MNHEY, CDR2 SMNVEV (reference sequence). V lost 6 bases and J 1 base, leaving 15 bases between the germline ends. CDR3 coding DNA: TGTGCCAGCAGCCCTCAAGGGGGGCGGAACACTGAAGCTTTCTTT. Translated, it gives CASSPQGGRNTEAFF.

The rearrangement uses TRBV6-1 and TRBJ2-7; 7 bases fit TRBD2. The trim removed 7 bases at V and 3 bases at J, leaving 12 bases unmatched. CDR1 MNHNS and CDR2 SASEGT come from the germline V gene. This CDR3 contains 15 residues. CDR3 in amino acids: CASKEGLAGDYEQYF. In DNA form, the CDR3 reads TGTGCCAGCAAAGAGGGGCTGGCGGGGGACTACGAGCAGTACTTC.

The chain is built from TRBV7-2 and TRBJ2-1, with D tentatively TRBD1 or TRBD2 (6 bases each). Germline V gene data show CDR1 as SGHTA and CDR2 as FQGNSA. Trimming stripped 5 bases from V and 5 bases from J, with 22 bases between. The CDR3 loop spans 17 amino acids. CDR3: CASSPRAPGAIDNEQFF. The CDR3 coding sequence is TGTGCCAGCAGCCCCAGAGCCCCGGGGGCTATTGACAATGAGCAGTTCTTC.

This clonotype occurred many times. This chain links TRBV25-1 with TRBJ1-1; D possibly corresponds to TRBD1 (5 bases). Germline CDR1 reads MGHDK; CDR2 reads SYGVNS. Trimming left V 4 bases short and J 7 bases short, with 13 bases between. The CDR3 extends over 13 amino acids. The CDR3 DNA reads as TGTGCCAGCAGTGCAGGCGGGGACCGTGAAGCTTTCTTT. Amino acids: CASSAGGDREAFF.

In its sample, this clonotype was seen a few times. The rearrangement joins TRBV7-2 to TRBJ1-2; 7 bases align to TRBD1. Losses at the gene ends were 7 bases for V and 4 bases for J; bases not matched to a gene: 15. The germline CDR1 and CDR2 sequences are SGHTA and FQGNSA. The CDR3 runs 16 residues. CDR3 loop: CASNYLRGQKTYGYTF. The CDR3 bases are TGTGCCAGCAACTATCTCCGGGGACAGAAGACCTATGGCTACACCTTC.